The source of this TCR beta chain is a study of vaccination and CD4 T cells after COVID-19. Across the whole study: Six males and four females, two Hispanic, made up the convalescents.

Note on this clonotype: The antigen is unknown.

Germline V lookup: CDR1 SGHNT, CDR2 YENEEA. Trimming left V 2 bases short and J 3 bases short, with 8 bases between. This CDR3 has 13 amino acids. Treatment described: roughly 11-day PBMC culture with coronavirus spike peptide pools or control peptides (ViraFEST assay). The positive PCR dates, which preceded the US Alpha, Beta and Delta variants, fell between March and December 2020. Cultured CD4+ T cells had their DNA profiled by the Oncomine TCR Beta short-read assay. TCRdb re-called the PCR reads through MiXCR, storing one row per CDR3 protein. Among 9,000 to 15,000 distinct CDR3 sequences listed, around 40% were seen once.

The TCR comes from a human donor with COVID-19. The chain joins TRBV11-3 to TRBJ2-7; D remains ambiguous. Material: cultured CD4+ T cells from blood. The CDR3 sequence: CASSLRLLYEQYF. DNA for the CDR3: TGTGCCAGCAGCTTACGGCTACTCTACGAGCAGTACTTC.